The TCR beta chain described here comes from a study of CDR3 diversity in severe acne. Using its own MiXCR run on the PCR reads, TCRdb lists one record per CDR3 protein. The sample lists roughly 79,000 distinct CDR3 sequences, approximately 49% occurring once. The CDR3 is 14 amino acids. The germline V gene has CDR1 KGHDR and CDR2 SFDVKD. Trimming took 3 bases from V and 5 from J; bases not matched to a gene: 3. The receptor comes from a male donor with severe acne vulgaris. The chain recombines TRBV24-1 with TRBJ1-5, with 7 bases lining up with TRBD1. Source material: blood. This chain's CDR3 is CATSDAGQHQPQHF. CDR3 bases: TGTGCCACCAGTGATGCGGGACAGCATCAGCCCCAGCATTTT.